This T cell receptor (beta chain) was sequenced during a study of blood T cell repertoires in COVID-19. Original methodology: Reference gene primer amplification gave estimated nucleated cell counts. The repertoire was sequenced with immunoSEQ multiplex PCR; TCRdb's copy has only in-frame clones and lacks some. That table is the source of V, J and clone size, and D and trimming were worked out from the DNA. This sample has some 130,000 clones; 85% occur once, and the top ten carry 11%. Per the germline V gene, CDR1 is LGHDT and CDR2 is YNNKEL (reference sequence). With 0 bases removed from V and 1 base from J, the gap between germline ends came to 13 bases. The CDR3 length is 17 residues.

The chain couples TRBV3-1 (or the pseudogene TRBV3-2) to TRBJ2-4; D not resolved. The TCR originated in a man aged 80 or over with acute or convalescent COVID-19. Sequenced material: peripheral blood. The chain's CDR3 is CASSQDFGAVAKNIQYF. The CDR3 bases are TGTGCCAGCAGCCAAGATTTTGGTGCGGTCGCCAAAAACATTCAGTACTTC.